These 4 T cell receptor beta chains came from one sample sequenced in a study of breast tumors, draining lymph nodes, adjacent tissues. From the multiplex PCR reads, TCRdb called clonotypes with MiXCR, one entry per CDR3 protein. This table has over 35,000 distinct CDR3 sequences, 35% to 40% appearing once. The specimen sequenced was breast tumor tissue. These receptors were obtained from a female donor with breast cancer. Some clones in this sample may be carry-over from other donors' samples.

In nucleotides, the CDR3 is TGTGCCAGCAGCTTAGCTCTAAAGTGGTCTAGAGCCCGCTGTACGCAGTATTTT. Translating it yields CASSLALKWSRARCTQYF. The chain uses TRBV7-9 and TRBJ2-3, with D hard to call. The CDR3 is 18 amino acids. The germline V and J ends were trimmed by 0 bases and 8 bases, with 24 bases remaining between them. In germline, CDR1 is SEHNR, CDR2 FQNEAQ (reference sequence).

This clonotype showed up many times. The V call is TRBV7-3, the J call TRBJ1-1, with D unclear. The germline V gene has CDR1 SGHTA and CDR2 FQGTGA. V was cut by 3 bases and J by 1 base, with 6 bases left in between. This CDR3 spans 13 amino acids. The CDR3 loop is CASSFMGNTEAFF. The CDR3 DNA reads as TGTGCCAGCAGCTTTATGGGGAACACTGAAGCTTTCTTT. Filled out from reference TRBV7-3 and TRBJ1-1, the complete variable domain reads GAGVSQTPSNKVTEKGKYVELRCDPISGHTALYWYRQSLGQGPEFLIYFQGTGAADDSGLPNDRFFAVRPEGSVSTLKIQRTERGDSAVYLCASSFMGNTEAFFGQGTRLTVV.

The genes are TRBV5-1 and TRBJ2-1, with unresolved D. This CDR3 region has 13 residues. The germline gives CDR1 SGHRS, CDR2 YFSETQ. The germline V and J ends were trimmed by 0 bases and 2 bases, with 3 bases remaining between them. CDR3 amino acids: CASSLAPYNEQFF. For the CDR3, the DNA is TGCGCCAGCAGCTTGGCACCCTACAATGAGCAGTTCTTC.

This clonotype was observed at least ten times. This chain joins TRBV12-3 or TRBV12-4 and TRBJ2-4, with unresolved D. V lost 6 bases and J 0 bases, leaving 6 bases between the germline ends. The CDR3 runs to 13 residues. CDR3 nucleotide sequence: TGTGCCAGCAGCATAGGAGCCAAAAACATTCAGTACTTC. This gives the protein CASSIGAKNIQYF.